Below are 13 T cell receptor beta chains sequenced from a single sample in a study of blood T cell repertoires in COVID-19 (dated by TCRdb to 2018 to 2020). Library preparation was by the immunoSEQ multiplex PCR assay. The clones in this table, taken by TCRdb from immuneACCESS, are in-frame only. Not every clone is retained; where verified, under half of the shortfall comes from an unresolved V gene, and the cause of the rest is unknown. The sample table holds about 150,000 clones, of which 76% were seen once. The top ten clones comprise 3.7% of the sample. The sample consisted of peripheral blood. Source of these receptors: a woman of 80 years or more with acute or convalescent COVID-19.

The chain recombines TRBV7-8 with TRBJ1-4; D might be TRBD1 (5 bases). Germline V gene data show CDR1 as SGHVS and CDR2 as FQNEAQ. Between the trimmed V and J ends, which lost 2 bases and 8 bases, there was a span of 12 bases. This CDR3 is built from 14 residues. CDR3 amino acids: CASSLQGRSEKLFF. CDR3 nucleotides: TGTGCCAGCAGCTTACAGGGTCGATCCGAAAAACTGTTTTTT.

The chain recombines TRBV7-3 with TRBJ1-2; TRBD1 agrees at 7 bases. Germline assignment: CDR1 SGHTA and CDR2 FQGTGA. This CDR3 region has 15 residues. The junction had 10 bases not matched to a gene; V was cut back by 2 bases and J by 7 bases. The chain's CDR3 is CASSLSRDSPSGYTF. The CDR3 DNA sequence: TGTGCCAGCAGCTTATCTCGGGACAGCCCCTCTGGCTACACCTTC.

The chain is built from TRBV27 and TRBJ2-6; D might be TRBD1 (5 bases). Trimming cost V 5 bases and J 1 base, with 9 bases left between them. Germline CDR1 is MNHEY and CDR2 is SMNVEV (reference sequence). The CDR3 is 15 residues long. The CDR3 DNA sequence: TGTGCCAGCAGTAGGACACCTTCTGGGGCCAACGTCCTGACTTTC. This translates into CASSRTPSGANVLTF. Variable domain in full (rest from reference TRBV27 and TRBJ2-6): EAQVTQNPRYLITVTGKKLTVTCSQNMNHEYMSWYRQDPGLGLRQIYYSMNVEVTDKGDVPEGYKVSRKEKRNFPLILESPSPNQTSLYFCASSRTPSGANVLTFGAGSRLTVL.

This rearrangement joins TRBV19 to TRBJ1-5, with 7 positions matching TRBD1. The CDR3 contains 15 residues. Germline V CDR1 and CDR2: LNHDA, SQIVND (reference sequence). The V and J ends lost 6 bases and 3 bases, in that order; junction bases with no gene match: 8. CDR3 protein: CASSPWDSNNQPQHF. The DNA of the CDR3 is TGTGCCAGTAGCCCCTGGGACAGCAACAATCAGCCCCAGCATTTT.

This clone was recorded once. The rearrangement uses TRBV6-2 or TRBV6-3 and TRBJ1-2, with TRBD1 matching over 7 bases. CDR3 length equals 15 residues. J was trimmed by 4 bases and V by 0 bases; bases with no gene match: 5. CDR1 is MNHEY, CDR2 SVGEGT, per germline. In DNA, the CDR3 is TGTGCCAGCAGTTACTCGGAAAGACAGGGCTATGGCTACACCTTC. This codes for CASSYSERQGYGYTF.

The chain joins TRBV5-1 to TRBJ2-3, with 11 bases that match TRBD2. V shed 0 bases, J shed 5 bases, and the junction held 11 bases outside the gene matches. CDR3 length: 18 amino acids. Germline lookup yields CDR1 SGHRS and CDR2 YFSETQ. The CDR3 reads CASSLELAGGPVGDTQYF. The CDR3 nucleotides read TGCGCCAGCAGCTTGGAATTAGCGGGAGGGCCGGTCGGAGATACGCAGTATTTT.

V is TRBV5-1 and J is TRBJ1-1; tentatively, D is TRBD1 (5 bases). The CDR3 runs to 19 residues. Germline V gene data show CDR1 as SGHRS and CDR2 as YFSETQ. Trimming shortened V by 0 bases and J by 2 bases, and 23 bases separated the two germline ends. CDR3 DNA sequence: TGCGCCAGCAGCTTGGCTCTACCGGGACTCCCCCTCGGAAACACTGAAGCTTTCTTT. Protein: CASSLALPGLPLGNTEAFF.

V gene TRBV7-8 combines with J gene TRBJ1-5; perhaps TRBD1 as D (6 bases). Germline V gives CDR1 SGHVS, CDR2 FQNEAQ. The CDR3 covers 14 residues. V lost 9 bases and J lost 3, with 15 bases in between. The CDR3 nucleotides are TGTGCCAGGGGGGCAGGGGTACACAATCAGCCCCAGCATTTT. It encodes CARGAGVHNQPQHF.

The rearrangement uses TRBV19 and TRBJ1-2, with D tentatively TRBD1 (5 bases). The germline gives CDR1 LNHDA, CDR2 SQIVND (reference sequence). Trimming shortened V by 3 bases and J by 2 bases, and 10 bases separated the two germline ends. CDR3 length: 14 amino acids. The chain's CDR3 is CASSISQGNYGYTF. The CDR3 nucleotides are TGTGCCAGTAGTATCTCCCAGGGAAACTATGGCTACACCTTC.

The chain is built from TRBV29-1 and TRBJ2-1; 9 bases align to TRBD1. This CDR3 spans 11 amino acids. The junction had 2 bases not matched to a gene; V was cut back by 7 bases and J by 7 bases. CDR1 is SQVTM and CDR2 is ANQGSEA in the germline V gene. The CDR3 loop reads CSADRGNEQFF. The CDR3 DNA reads as TGCAGCGCGGACAGGGGTAATGAGCAGTTCTTC.

The chain couples TRBV3-1 (or the pseudogene TRBV3-2) to TRBJ1-6, with 7 bases lining up with TRBD1. Germline loops: CDR1 LGHDT, CDR2 YNNKEL (reference sequence). This CDR3 is built from 14 residues. With 4 bases clipped from V and 10 bases from J, the junction kept 7 bases outside the gene matches. CDR3 amino acids: CASSLGQQKSPLHF. CDR3 DNA: TGTGCCAGCAGCCTGGGACAGCAAAAATCACCCCTCCACTTT.

The rearrangement uses TRBV5-1 and TRBJ2-7; unclear D gene. V lost 0 bases and J 2 bases, leaving 9 bases between the germline ends. The CDR3 covers 14 residues. CDR1 is SGHRS and CDR2 is YFSETQ in the germline V gene. This CDR3 is CASSLAESAYEQYF. Here the CDR3 DNA reads TGCGCCAGCAGCTTGGCAGAATCCGCCTACGAGCAGTACTTC.

CDR3 DNA sequence: TGTGCCAGTAGTGGCGGGGAGGGCGCGGGTCAGCCCCAGCATTTT. Its protein is CASSGGEGAGQPQHF. The V gene is TRBV19, the J gene TRBJ1-5; D remains unclear. The V and J ends lost 5 bases and 6 bases respectively, with 17 bases between them. This CDR3 region has 15 residues. CDR1 and CDR2 (germline): LNHDA, SQIVND (reference sequence).